This T cell receptor beta chain stems from a study of cytomegalovirus exposure and HLA in healthy donors. CDR3 length: 15 amino acids. Germline loops: CDR1 SGHDT, CDR2 YYEEEE. The V end lost 0 bases, the J end lost 6 bases, and 16 bases lay between the germline ends. Use of 60 Vbeta and 13 Jbeta primers characterized the PCR. The table came from immunoSEQ multiplex PCR; TCRdb's copy has only in-frame clones and leaves some out. The table records some 110,000 clones, 8.5% to 10% of them present only once. This TCR derives from a man younger than 45 in good health and CMV-seronegative. The sequenced sample consisted of PBMCs. The chain links TRBV5-6 to TRBJ2-7, with D possibly TRBD2 on 5 matching bases. The CDR3 DNA is TGTGCCAGCAGCTTGGTCCGGGAAAGGGTAGGCGAGCAGTACTTC. Translated: CASSLVRERVGEQYF.